The subject of this entry is one T cell receptor (beta chain). This sample was taken from a study of blood T cell repertoires in COVID-19. Across the whole study: PBMCs, B-cell-depleted T cells, or T cells provided the cDNA or gDNA that made up the material.

Germline CDR1 LNHDA, CDR2 SQIVND (reference sequence). V was pared by 3 bases and J by 5 bases, with 14 bases of the junction left unmatched. The CDR3 is made up of 17 amino acids. Original processing methods: How many nucleated cells were present was estimated from reference gene primer amplification. The protocol was immunoSEQ multiplex PCR, while the TCRdb copy is restricted to in-frame clones and leaves out a portion. That table furnishes V, J and clone size, whereas the DNA furnished D and trimming. The table records roughly 220,000 clones, more than 75% of them present only once. The V and J genes are TRBV19 and TRBJ2-3; 7 bases are a match to TRBD1. Sequenced: peripheral blood. The clonotype comes from a man older than 75 with acute or convalescent COVID-19. CDR3 sequence reads: CASSISSGQAFQDTQYF. In DNA form, the CDR3 reads TGTGCCAGTAGTATTTCCTCAGGACAGGCCTTTCAAGATACGCAGTATTTT.